The 29 T cell receptor beta chains reported below all come from one sample, sequenced in a study of early T cells in non-severe SARS-CoV-2 infection. TCRdb used MiXCR to reprocess the 5' RACE reads, holding one entry per CDR3 protein. The sample yields about 98,000 distinct CDR3 sequences, approximately 11% seen once. The sequencing input was whole blood. These receptors were obtained from an adult who was a healthcare worker with PCR-confirmed SARS-CoV-2 infection or an uninfected control (not recorded which).

The chain employs TRBV11-2 and TRBJ2-1; 10 nucleotides line up with TRBD2. This CDR3 comprises 17 residues. Trimming took 4 bases from V and 5 from J; bases not matched to a gene: 11. In germline, CDR1 is SGHAT, CDR2 FQNNGV. CDR3 nucleotide sequence: TGTGCCAGCAGCTCGATAGGGACTAGCGCGTTAGACAATGAGCAGTTCTTC. Protein sequence: CASSSIGTSALDNEQFF.

CDR3 nucleotides: TGCAGCGTTATTAGTGGGGGAGAGACCCAGTACTTC. This translates into CSVISGGETQYF. V and J are TRBV29-1 and TRBJ2-5, with D perhaps matching TRBD1 or TRBD2 (5 bases each). V was clipped by 5 bases and J by 4 bases, with 11 bases between them. Germline V gene lookup returns CDR1 SQVTM and CDR2 ANQGSEA. The CDR3 is 12 residues long.

This clonotype was counted only a few times. Here the CDR3 reads CASGSPSEGTEAFF. CDR3 coding DNA: TGTGCTAGTGGTTCCCCCTCCGAGGGTACTGAAGCTTTCTTT. The chain couples TRBV12-5 to TRBJ1-1; D is unresolved. The CDR3 is made up of 14 amino acids. The germline V and J ends were trimmed by 4 bases and 5 bases, with 14 bases remaining between them. Germline assignment: CDR1 LGHNT and CDR2 FRNRAP.

This clonotype turned up a few times. V usage is TRBV12-3 or TRBV12-4 and J usage is TRBJ2-1; D is perhaps TRBD1 or TRBD2 (5 bases each). Trimming shortened V by 6 bases and J by 7 bases, and 13 bases separated the two germline ends. The CDR3 is made up of 13 amino acids. The CDR3 DNA follows: TGTGCCAGCAGAGGGACGCGGAGGAATGAGCAGTTCTTC. It translates to CASRGTRRNEQFF.

A few counts support this clonotype. The rearrangement uses TRBV6-1 and TRBJ1-1, with 7 nucleotides matching TRBD1. V lost 11 bases, J lost 8 bases, and 8 bases stayed unmatched. Germline V gene data show CDR1 as MNHNS and CDR2 as SASEGT. The length of the CDR3 is 11 residues. The CDR3, as DNA: TGTGCCGGCCTCAGGGGGGTGGAAGCTTTCTTT. Protein sequence: CAGLRGVEAFF.

This clonotype occurred many times. The junction departs from germline at one end; a sequencing error may be responsible. CDR3 sequence reads: CASSPDRISENTIYF. In nucleotides, the CDR3 is TGTGCCAGCAGTCCCGACAGGATTTCTGAAAACACCATATATTTT. The V call is TRBV27, the J call TRBJ1-3; possible D gene TRBD1, 6 bases. CDR1 and CDR2 from the germline V gene are MNHEY and SMNVEV (reference sequence). There are 15 residues in the CDR3.

This clonotype showed up just a few times. The chain has TRBV13 and TRBJ2-1, with D possibly TRBD1 on 6 matching bases. Germline assignment: CDR1 PRHDT and CDR2 FYEKMQ (reference sequence). V dropped 2 bases and J dropped 12 bases, with 11 bases sitting between them. CDR3 length equals 12 residues. This CDR3 reads CASSLMGARQFF. The DNA of the CDR3 is TGTGCCAGCAGCTTAATGGGGGCGAGGCAGTTCTTC.

The chain joins TRBV29-1 to TRBJ1-2; D unresolved. CDR1 is SQVTM and CDR2 is ANQGSEA in the germline V gene. Trimming took 0 bases from V and 8 from J, leaving 10 bases between them. The CDR3 runs 12 residues. CDR3: CSVEDRHRGYTF. Here the CDR3 DNA reads TGCAGCGTTGAAGATCGCCACCGGGGCTACACCTTC.

This clonotype has ten or more counts. The V gene is TRBV5-1, the J gene TRBJ1-5; 7 bases agree with TRBD1. V shed 4 bases, J shed 0 bases, and the junction held 4 bases outside the gene matches. The CDR3 has 15 amino acids. In germline, CDR1 is SGHRS, CDR2 YFSETQ. Here the CDR3 DNA reads TGCGCCAGCAGCCGAGCAGGGGGTAGCAATCAGCCCCAGCATTTT. Protein sequence: CASSRAGGSNQPQHF.

This clonotype was seen repeatedly, ten times or more. The chain recombines TRBV5-1 with TRBJ2-4; possible D gene TRBD2, 6 bases. Trimming removed 6 bases at V and 7 bases at J, with 14 bases between. The CDR3 is made up of 13 amino acids. The germline CDR1 and CDR2 sequences are SGHRS and YFSETQ. Written as DNA, the CDR3 is TGCGCCAGCACTAACGGGACTCGTAACATTCAGTACTTC. Protein product: CASTNGTRNIQYF.

This clonotype has at least ten counts. The rearrangement joins TRBV7-9 to TRBJ2-2; maybe TRBD1 (5 bases). The CDR3 is made up of 16 amino acids. Germline-derived CDR1 and CDR2 are SEHNR and FQNEAQ (reference sequence). Trimming took off 3 bases at V and 3 bases at J, with 14 bases between the two ends. The CDR3 spells CASSFMGQGDTGELFF. Here the CDR3 DNA reads TGTGCCAGCAGCTTTATGGGGCAGGGCGACACCGGGGAGCTGTTTTTT.

The rearrangement uses TRBV5-4 and TRBJ1-1; 7 nucleotides agree with TRBD1. With V trimmed by 4 bases and J by 1 base, 10 bases remained unmatched. The CDR3 runs to 16 residues. Germline V gene sequence: CDR1 SGHNT, CDR2 YYREEE (reference sequence). The CDR3 sequence is CASSAKDRFSNTEAFF. CDR3 nucleotide sequence: TGTGCCAGCAGCGCCAAGGACAGGTTCTCGAACACTGAAGCTTTCTTT.

This sequence joins TRBV30 and TRBJ1-4; a weak D match, TRBD1 (5 bases). CDR3 length: 13 amino acids. V shed 5 bases and J shed 7 bases, with 14 bases lying between them. In germline, CDR1 is GTSNPN, CDR2 SVGIG (reference sequence). CDR3 bases: TGTGCCTGGGCAGGGTGGGAGGCTGAAAAACTGTTTTTT. This translates into CAWAGWEAEKLFF.

This clonotype was detected a few times. The chain links TRBV4-1 to TRBJ2-5; perhaps TRBD1 as D (6 bases). The V and J ends lost 0 bases and 1 base respectively, with 18 bases between them. CDR1 and CDR2 from the germline V gene are MGHRA and YSYEKL. CDR3 length: 18 amino acids. CDR3 residues: CASSQDRSSGTLQETQYF. CDR3 bases: TGCGCCAGCAGCCAAGATCGGAGCTCCGGGACACTCCAAGAGACCCAGTACTTC.

The chain is built from TRBV11-2 and TRBJ1-1, with D possibly TRBD1 on 5 matching bases. The germline V and J ends were trimmed by 1 base and 5 bases, with 11 bases remaining between them. The CDR3 has 14 amino acids. CDR1 and CDR2 from the germline V gene are SGHAT and FQNNGV. CDR3 DNA sequence: TGTGCCAGCAGCTTAGGAGGGGCGAGGACTGAAGCTTTCTTT. It codes for CASSLGGARTEAFF.

The CDR3 protein is CASSLEGRSNQPQHF. The CDR3 DNA is TGTGCCAGCAGCTTAGAGGGAAGGAGCAATCAGCCCCAGCATTTT. The chain employs TRBV7-9 and TRBJ1-5; D remains unclear. This CDR3 is 15 amino acids long. CDR1 is SEHNR and CDR2 is FQNEAQ in the germline V gene (reference sequence). V lost 1 base, J lost 1 base, and 8 bases lay in between.

This clonotype came up a few times. The CDR3 DNA follows: TGTGCCAGCGGTGGCTACACCTTC. It encodes CASGGYTF. V gene TRBV7-9 combines with J gene TRBJ1-2; no definite D call. The CDR3 spans 8 residues. V dropped 8 bases and J dropped 7 bases, with 2 bases sitting between them. The germline CDR1 and CDR2 sequences are SEHNR and FQNEAQ (reference sequence).

The rearrangement joins TRBV6-1 to TRBJ2-7, with D perhaps TRBD1 (6 bases). The CDR3 length is 14 residues. Trimming left V 4 bases short and J 4 bases short, with 14 bases between. The V gene's germline CDR1 is MNHNS and CDR2 SASEGT. In nucleotides, the CDR3 is TGTGCCAGCAGTGGTAAGACAGGCCCATACGAGCAGTACTTC. It is translated as CASSGKTGPYEQYF.

In its sample, this clonotype was seen many times. The chain recombines TRBV30 with TRBJ2-1; TRBD2 aligns across 13 bases. With 7 bases clipped from V and 8 bases from J, the junction kept 8 bases outside the gene matches. The germline V gene encodes CDR1 GTSNPN and CDR2 SVGIG (reference sequence). This CDR3 comprises 14 residues. The CDR3 here is CASRTSGSWDEQFF. CDR3 coding DNA: TGTGCCTCCCGGACTAGCGGGAGTTGGGATGAGCAGTTCTTC. The entire variable domain, with the rest obtained from reference TRBV30 and TRBJ2-1, is as follows: SQTIHQWPATLVQPVGSPLSLECTVEGTSNPNLYWYRQAAGRGLQLLFYSVGIGQISSEVPQNLSASRPQDRQFILSSKKLLLSDSGFYLCASRTSGSWDEQFFGPGTRLTVL.

The genes are TRBV10-3 and TRBJ2-3; TRBD2 aligns across 8 bases. Germline assignment: CDR1 ENHRY and CDR2 SYGVKD. V shed 2 bases and J 7 bases; nucleotides not matched to a gene: 5. There are 14 residues in the CDR3. The CDR3 reads CAISETGGLNTQYF. The CDR3 nucleotides read TGTGCCATCAGTGAGACGGGGGGGCTAAATACGCAGTATTTT.

At least ten counts were recorded for this clonotype. This chain uses TRBV28 with TRBJ1-1, with D possibly matching TRBD1 (5 bases). Trimming took 4 bases from V and 5 from J, leaving 11 bases between them. The CDR3 is 13 amino acids. The germline gives CDR1 MDHEN, CDR2 SYDVKM. The CDR3 DNA reads TGTGCCAGCAGTTCCCCCGGGGGAACTGAAGCTTTCTTT. This translates into CASSSPGGTEAFF.

The CDR3 sequence is CSARLAGQRADTQYF. For the CDR3, the DNA is TGCAGTGCTAGACTAGCGGGTCAGAGGGCAGATACGCAGTATTTT. This chain uses TRBV20-1 with TRBJ2-3; 8 nucleotides agree with TRBD2. Germline V gene sequence: CDR1 DFQATT, CDR2 SNEGSKA (reference sequence). This CDR3 has 15 residues. Trimming took 2 bases from V and 4 from J; bases not matched to a gene: 8.

This clonotype appeared a few times. V usage is TRBV7-3 and J usage is TRBJ1-1; TRBD1 aligns across 8 bases. CDR1 is SGHTA and CDR2 is FQGTGA in the germline V gene. V lost 5 bases to trimming and J lost 5 bases; unmatched junction nucleotides: 13. CDR3 length equals 16 residues. CDR3 bases: TGTGCCAGCAGCAAAATAGGGGGGACAGGCCGGACTGAAGCTTTCTTT. Its protein is CASSKIGGTGRTEAFF.

The chain is built from TRBV5-6 and TRBJ2-3, with D uncertain. The CDR3 runs to 15 residues. Trimming removed 4 bases at V and 3 bases at J, with 15 bases between. Germline V gene lookup returns CDR1 SGHDT and CDR2 YYEEEE. Written as DNA, the CDR3 is TGTGCCAGCAGCCTTTTCCGGACCGGGACAGATACGCAGTATTTT. It translates to CASSLFRTGTDTQYF.

Ten or more counts support this clonotype. The rearrangement joins TRBV10-3 to TRBJ2-7; 7 bases align to TRBD2. Germline values: CDR1 ENHRY, CDR2 SYGVKD. The V gene end was trimmed by 9 bases and the J gene end by 12 bases; junction bases not matched to a gene: 17. The CDR3 sequence is 13 residues long. CDR3 DNA: TGTGCCATGGGAGATGGGCTAGCGGCTTATAGGTACTTC. It translates to CAMGDGLAAYRYF.

This clonotype was counted many times. The rearrangement links TRBV20-1 to TRBJ1-3; 7 bases map to TRBD1. Germline V gives CDR1 DFQATT, CDR2 SNEGSKA (reference sequence). V trimming: 2 bases; J trimming: 0 bases; junction bases outside the gene matches: 4. There are 15 residues in the CDR3. CDR3 region: CSARKGQNSGNTIYF. For the CDR3, the DNA is TGCAGTGCTAGAAAGGGACAGAACTCTGGAAACACCATATATTTT.

This clonotype was detected many times. The chain recombines TRBV9 with TRBJ1-1; 8 bases line up with TRBD1. In germline, CDR1 is SGDLS, CDR2 YYNGEE. The CDR3 is 15 amino acids. V was pared by 0 bases and J by 1 base, with 2 bases of the junction left unmatched. The CDR3 coding sequence is TGTGCCAGCAGCGTAGAGGGGACAGGGAACACTGAAGCTTTCTTT. This sequence encodes CASSVEGTGNTEAFF.

This chain connects TRBV29-1 to TRBJ2-1; D perhaps matches TRBD2 (6 bases). There are 14 residues in the CDR3. Trimming left V 0 bases short and J 8 bases short, with 14 bases between. Germline CDR1 and CDR2: SQVTM and ANQGSEA. The CDR3 reads CSVEDRGGADEQFF. The CDR3, as DNA: TGCAGCGTTGAAGATCGGGGCGGGGCGGATGAGCAGTTCTTC.

This clonotype was picked up many times. The rearrangement uses TRBV7-8 and TRBJ2-1; D might be TRBD2 (6 bases). Trimming removed 5 bases from V and 0 bases from J, with 14 bases in between. Germline V CDR1 and CDR2: SGHVS, FQNEAQ. This CDR3 contains 16 residues. The CDR3, as DNA: TGTGCCAGCAGCCGCGGGGCGGGGAGCTCCTACAATGAGCAGTTCTTC. Encoded protein: CASSRGAGSSYNEQFF.